The present entry profiles one T cell receptor beta chain with its context. The antigen remains unidentified. This sample stems from a study of blood T cells in healthy people across ages. Whole-study results and caveats: The authors considered diversity estimates from one million T cells to be underestimates. Older individuals had lower TCR beta diversity per million T cells (the decline was roughly linear).

Each donor had around 10 milliliters of peripheral blood drawn. In each sample, at least 6.5 million PBMCs were isolated. A second 7 to 11 cycle PCR used barcoded and J-beta primers. A single record per CDR3 protein comes from TCRdb applying MiXCR to the 5' RACE reads. This sample yields 1.5 million to 2 million distinct CDR3 sequences, of which about 39% are seen a single time; around 23% belongs to the top ten. The receptor was isolated from a human donor in good health. The sample taken for sequencing was blood.

DNA for the CDR3: TGTGCCAGCAGTCCCGATACATTAAGCTCCTACAATGAGCAGTTCTTC. It is translated as CASSPDTLSSYNEQFF. The chain has TRBV6-6 and TRBJ2-1; D is ambiguous. V lost 5 bases to trimming and J lost 0 bases, with 14 bases between them. CDR3 size: 16 residues. The germline V gene encodes CDR1 MNHNY and CDR2 SVGAGI (reference sequence).